This T cell receptor beta chain appears in the sequencing data of a study of neurological immune-mediated disorders. The CDR3 is 15 residues long. Trimming shortened V by 6 bases and J by 1 base, and 15 bases separated the two germline ends. The germline V gene has CDR1 SEHNR and CDR2 FQNEAQ (reference sequence). PBMCs stored at -80 C, 2 million in total, were the source of the unsorted libraries. Study outcomes and limitations: Phylogenetic analysis grouped 18 of 34 multiple sclerosis patients' repertoires together, suggesting a possible repertoire signature. Patients with HTLV-1-associated myelopathy had the highest level of TCR clonal expansion, whereas patients with multiple sclerosis had the lowest level, falling beneath the level found in healthy controls.

This clonotype was counted at least ten times. The antigen remains undetermined. TCRdb re-analysed the 5' RACE reads in MiXCR, keeping a single row per CDR3 protein. The sample includes tens of thousands of distinct CDR3 sequences, 3.9% of them seen just once. The chain is built from TRBV7-9 and TRBJ1-1; maybe TRBD1 (6 bases). The TCR comes from a young man with multiple sclerosis. Sequenced: PBMCs. CDR3 nucleotides: TGTGCCAGCAGGCAATCTCGGACAGCGAACACTGAAGCTTTCTTT. It is translated as CASRQSRTANTEAFF.